Listed here are 27 T cell receptor beta chains from one sample, sequenced in a study of cytomegalovirus exposure and HLA in healthy donors. Primers included in the PCR were 60 Vbeta and 13 Jbeta primers. Repertoires were generated with immunoSEQ multiplex PCR, while TCRdb's copy carries only in-frame clones and drops some. The profile shows around 85,000 clones, about 69% of them singletons. Sequencing was performed on PBMCs. These receptors were taken from a man between 60 and 75 years old in good health and CMV-seronegative.

CDR3 residues: CASSLGGGSSYEQYF. In DNA, the CDR3 is TGTGCCAGCAGCTTAGGGGGGGGGAGCTCCTACGAGCAGTACTTC. The gene calls are TRBV13 and TRBJ2-7; 7 nucleotides align to TRBD2. The V segment lost 0 bases and the J segment 0 bases; nucleotides outside the gene matches: 2. This CDR3 region has 15 residues. The germline CDR1 and CDR2 sequences are PRHDT and FYEKMQ (reference sequence).

This chain connects TRBV6-4 to TRBJ2-3, with 8 bases aligning to TRBD2. The germline gives CDR1 MRHNA, CDR2 SNTAGT. The J segment lost 5 bases and the V segment lost 6 bases, leaving 7 bases of the junction unmatched. This CDR3 spans 14 amino acids. The CDR3: CASRPGLGQDTQYF. As DNA, the CDR3 is TGTGCCAGCAGACCGGGACTAGGACAAGATACGCAGTATTTT.

This chain uses TRBV6-5 with TRBJ2-5, with TRBD2 identical over 7 bases. The CDR3 totals 13 residues. Per germline, CDR1 MNHEY and CDR2 SVGAGI. V shed 7 bases and J 2 bases; nucleotides not matched to a gene: 4. In nucleotides, the CDR3 is TGTGCCAGCACCTCGGGACTACAAGAGACCCAGTACTTC. This translates into CASTSGLQETQYF.

This CDR3 is CATSPLTDSYGYTF. The CDR3, as DNA: TGTGCCACCAGCCCGTTGACAGACTCATATGGCTACACCTTC. The genes are TRBV15 and TRBJ1-2; D possibly corresponds to TRBD1 (5 bases). Germline V CDR1 and CDR2: LNHNV, YYDKDF (reference sequence). This CDR3 region has 14 residues. V lost 5 bases to trimming and J lost 5 bases, with 15 bases between them.

This chain joins TRBV4-2 and TRBJ2-3; TRBD2 agrees at 9 bases. Germline lookup yields CDR1 LGHNA and CDR2 YNFKEQ. This CDR3 comprises 18 residues. V was clipped by 3 bases and J by 2 bases; unmatched bases: 12. The CDR3 loop is CASSHRSSGGFITDTQYF. Written as DNA, the CDR3 is TGTGCCAGCAGCCATCGTAGTAGCGGGGGTTTCATCACAGATACGCAGTATTTT.

The chain couples TRBV27 to TRBJ1-6; TRBD1 is a possible D gene (6 bases). In germline, CDR1 is MNHEY, CDR2 SMNVEV (reference sequence). The CDR3 is 15 amino acids. V was clipped by 9 bases and J by 8 bases, with 20 bases between them. CDR3 sequence: CASLPLGGAYSPLHF. The CDR3 DNA is TGTGCCAGTTTGCCCCTAGGGGGGGCTTATTCACCCCTCCACTTT.

The genes are TRBV7-2 and TRBJ1-5; D not resolved. V gave up 0 bases and J gave up 5 bases, with 8 bases separating them. CDR1 SGHTA and CDR2 FQGNSA come from the germline V gene. The CDR3 runs 14 residues. The CDR3 DNA reads as TGTGCCAGCAGCTTAGCGGGCAGCTATCAGCCCCAGCATTTT. Amino acid sequence: CASSLAGSYQPQHF.

The rearrangement joins TRBV7-8 to TRBJ1-5; 7 positions agree with TRBD1. Germline-derived CDR1 and CDR2 are SGHVS and FQNEAQ. The J segment lost 0 bases and the V segment lost 5 bases, leaving 7 bases of the junction unmatched. CDR3 length equals 16 residues. DNA for the CDR3: TGTGCCAGCAGCCGCGACAGGGTAGATAGCAATCAGCCCCAGCATTTT. Its translation is CASSRDRVDSNQPQHF.

The chain uses TRBV7-2 and TRBJ2-7, with unresolved D. The CDR3 has 14 residues. V was trimmed by 1 base and J by 1 base, leaving 8 bases between them. Germline V gene data show CDR1 as SGHTA and CDR2 as FQGNSA. As DNA, the CDR3 is TGTGCCAGCAGCTTAGGAGGCCTTTCCTACGAGCAGTACTTC. It translates to CASSLGGLSYEQYF. The entire variable domain, with the rest obtained from reference TRBV7-2 and TRBJ2-7, is as follows: GAGVSQSPSNKVTEKGKDVELRCDPISGHTALYWYRQSLGQGLEFLIYFQGNSAPDKSGLPSDRFSAERTGGSVSTLTIQRTQQEDSAVYLCASSLGGLSYEQYFGPGTRLTVT.

The V and J genes are TRBV7-9 and TRBJ2-4; tentatively, D is TRBD2 (6 bases). The V and J ends lost 4 bases and 0 bases respectively, with 10 bases between them. The CDR3 contains 15 residues. CDR1 is SEHNR, CDR2 FQNEAQ, per germline (reference sequence). This chain's CDR3 is CASSSGGIAKNIQYF. The CDR3 DNA sequence: TGTGCCAGCAGCTCGGGCGGGATAGCCAAAAACATTCAGTACTTC. Full variable domain (outside the CDR3, taken from reference TRBV7-9 and TRBJ2-4): DTGVSQNPRHKITKRGQNVTFRCDPISEHNRLYWYRQTLGQGPEFLTYFQNEAQLEKSRLLSDRFSAERPKGSFSTLEIQRTEQGDSAMYLCASSSGGIAKNIQYFGAGTRLSVL.

This chain uses TRBV10-3 with TRBJ1-1; 7 bases align to TRBD1. The CDR3 loop spans 14 amino acids. The V segment lost 3 bases and the J segment 1 base; nucleotides outside the gene matches: 2. Germline lookup yields CDR1 ENHRY and CDR2 SYGVKD. CDR3 coding DNA: TGTGCCATCAGTGAAAGGACAGGGAACACTGAAGCTTTCTTT. Amino acid sequence: CAISERTGNTEAFF.

The chain links TRBV5-1 to TRBJ1-4, with TRBD1 identical over 7 bases. V was pared by 6 bases and J by 7 bases, with 9 bases of the junction left unmatched. CDR1 is SGHRS, CDR2 YFSETQ, per germline. The CDR3 covers 14 residues. CDR3 loop: CASTQQGLTEKLFF. The CDR3 DNA is TGCGCCAGCACCCAACAGGGGCTGACTGAAAAACTGTTTTTT.

The chain has TRBV30 and TRBJ1-1; D is ambiguous. Germline V lookup: CDR1 GTSNPN, CDR2 SVGIG (reference sequence). The CDR3 loop spans 16 amino acids. Trimming removed 1 base from V and 1 base from J, with 16 bases in between. DNA for the CDR3: TGTGCCTGGAGTGCCCTCAGACAAAGGAAGAACACTGAAGCTTTCTTT. This gives the protein CAWSALRQRKNTEAFF.

V is TRBV7-8 and J is TRBJ1-2; weak D call: TRBD1 (6 bases). Germline V CDR1 and CDR2: SGHVS, FQNEAQ. Trimming stripped 5 bases from V and 8 bases from J, with 15 bases between. The CDR3 runs 13 residues. The CDR3 nucleotides are TGTGCCAGCAGCATACAGGGCTACGACGGCTACACCTTC. Its protein is CASSIQGYDGYTF.

CDR3 sequence: CASRGLSPYNEQFF. DNA for the CDR3: TGTGCCAGCAGGGGACTCTCCCCCTACAATGAGCAGTTCTTC. The V and J genes are TRBV25-1 and TRBJ2-1, with TRBD2 as a possible D gene (6 bases). This CDR3 contains 14 residues. The V end lost 6 bases, the J end lost 2 bases, and 11 bases lay between the germline ends. Germline assignment: CDR1 MGHDK and CDR2 SYGVNS.

The chain couples TRBV27 to TRBJ1-5; D might be TRBD1 (6 bases). Trimming took off 2 bases at V and 1 base at J, with 9 bases between the two ends. Germline V lookup: CDR1 MNHEY, CDR2 SMNVEV (reference sequence). This CDR3 comprises 15 residues. The CDR3 sequence: CASSLVRGSNQPQHF. CDR3 DNA sequence: TGTGCCAGCAGTTTAGTCAGGGGCAGCAATCAGCCCCAGCATTTT.

The chain employs TRBV5-1 and TRBJ1-3; D unresolved. The CDR3 has 16 amino acids. Germline assignment: CDR1 SGHRS and CDR2 YFSETQ. V was pared by 0 bases and J by 0 bases, with 10 bases between. The CDR3: CASSLGGVGSGNTIYF. The CDR3 DNA reads as TGCGCCAGCAGCTTGGGAGGAGTGGGCTCTGGAAACACCATATATTTT.

In this sample, this clone turned up a few times. This CDR3 reads CASAQGVRTEAFF. In nucleotides, the CDR3 is TGTGCCAGTGCGCAAGGGGTAAGAACTGAAGCTTTCTTT. The chain combines TRBV19 with TRBJ1-1, with D possibly matching TRBD1 (5 bases). Germline lookup yields CDR1 LNHDA and CDR2 SQIVND (reference sequence). The germline V and J ends were trimmed by 8 bases and 5 bases, with 15 bases remaining between them. The CDR3 runs to 13 residues.

This rearrangement joins TRBV9 to TRBJ2-1; D gene unclear. Germline CDR1 and CDR2: SGDLS and YYNGEE. V was pared by 4 bases and J by 0 bases, with 11 bases between. The CDR3 sequence is 15 residues long. CDR3 in DNA: TGTGCCAGCAGCACCGCCGGGTCCTCCTACAATGAGCAGTTCTTC. This gives the protein CASSTAGSSYNEQFF.

Remarks on this clone: The CDR3 end shows no conserved phenylalanine or tryptophan, and so a read error is likely. The chain recombines TRBV9 with TRBJ2-7, with a weak D call TRBD2 (7 bases). The CDR3 is 15 residues long. Germline CDR1 and CDR2: SGDLS and YYNGEE. Trimming pared 0 bases from V and 4 bases from J, leaving 14 bases between. The DNA for the CDR3 is TGTGCCAGCAGCGTAGACGGGGGGACATCTTACGAGCAGTACTGC. This translates into CASSVDGGTSYEQYC.

The chain couples TRBV4-1 to TRBJ1-2, with 7 bases matching TRBD1. CDR3 length equals 16 residues. Germline assignment: CDR1 MGHRA and CDR2 YSYEKL. V was clipped by 1 base and J by 4 bases; unmatched bases: 9. CDR3 amino acids: CASSQAGDRVTYGYTF. CDR3 in DNA: TGCGCCAGCAGCCAAGCAGGTGACAGGGTAACCTATGGCTACACCTTC.

V gene TRBV30 combines with J gene TRBJ1-2; 7 bases are shared with TRBD1. CDR3 length equals 11 residues. The germline V gene encodes CDR1 GTSNPN and CDR2 SVGIG (reference sequence). The V and J ends lost 8 bases and 6 bases, in that order; junction bases with no gene match: 6. CDR3 DNA sequence: TGTGCCGGGGCGCAGGGGGATGGCTACACCTTC. It specifies CAGAQGDGYTF.

Written as DNA, the CDR3 is TGTGCCAGCAGCTTAACGTTAGGCGGGGGGCCGTGGAATGAGCAGTTCTTC. Translating gives CASSLTLGGGPWNEQFF. The chain employs TRBV7-3 and TRBJ2-1; the match to TRBD2 covers 8 bases. V was clipped by 0 bases and J by 7 bases; unmatched bases: 11. This CDR3 has 17 amino acids. CDR1 is SGHTA, CDR2 FQGTGA, per germline.

This clone was seen only a few times. The chain combines TRBV6-5 with TRBJ2-7; TRBD2 aligns across 14 bases. This CDR3 spans 15 amino acids. V gave up 6 bases and J gave up 7 bases; unmatched junction bases: 8. Germline assignment: CDR1 MNHEY and CDR2 SVGAGI. CDR3 sequence: CASRTGTSGGGEQYF. CDR3 nucleotide sequence: TGTGCCAGCAGAACCGGGACTAGCGGGGGAGGTGAGCAGTACTTC.

The chain recombines TRBV6-1 with TRBJ2-2, with TRBD2 identical over 10 bases. The V gene's germline CDR1 is MNHNS and CDR2 SASEGT. The CDR3 runs to 17 residues. J was trimmed by 1 base and V by 2 bases; bases with no gene match: 4. CDR3: CASSEPQRGGNTGELFF. The DNA for the CDR3 is TGTGCCAGCAGTGAACCGCAGCGGGGGGGGAACACCGGGGAGCTGTTTTTT.

The chain joins TRBV5-1 to TRBJ1-2; D is uncertain. Trimming removed 0 bases from V and 5 bases from J, with 14 bases in between. This CDR3 region has 15 residues. The germline V gene has CDR1 SGHRS and CDR2 YFSETQ. The CDR3 loop reads CASSLGAPGLYGYTF. The CDR3, as DNA: TGCGCCAGCAGCTTGGGGGCCCCAGGTTTATATGGCTACACCTTC. The full variable domain, its missing parts supplied by reference TRBV5-1 and TRBJ1-2, is KAGVTQTPRYLIKTRGQQVTLSCSPISGHRSVSWYQQTPGQGLQFLFEYFSETQRNKGNFPGRFSGRQFSNSRSEMNVSTLELGDSALYLCASSLGAPGLYGYTFGSGTRLTVV.

V and J are TRBV5-1 and TRBJ2-2, with 8 bases aligning to TRBD1. Germline CDR1 SGHRS, CDR2 YFSETQ. V trimming: 4 bases; J trimming: 8 bases; junction bases outside the gene matches: 7. This CDR3 spans 14 amino acids. The DNA for the CDR3 is TGCGCCAGCAGCCTCGGACAGGGCCCAGGGGAGCTGTTTTTT. Its translation is CASSLGQGPGELFF.